This T cell receptor (beta chain) was sequenced for a study of blood T cell repertoires in COVID-19. Authors' methods: The authors estimated nucleated cell counts from reference gene primer amplification. The method was immunoSEQ multiplex PCR; TCRdb's version includes in-frame clones alone and lacks a portion of them. For V, J and clone size, that table is used; D and trimming come from the DNA. Seen here are about 140,000 clones, 80% to 85% observed once, and the top ten hold 5.5%. Ages ranged from roughly 18 to 100 years, with residence in around 24 US areas. Cohort assignment relied on participant-reported clinical history. This clone was found a few times. V lost 1 base and J lost 0, with 6 bases in between. Germline lookup yields CDR1 SEHNR and CDR2 FQNEAQ (reference sequence). The CDR3 contains 15 residues.

The sequenced material came from PBMCs or T cells enriched from blood (not recorded which). The gene calls are TRBV7-9 and TRBJ2-2; D remains ambiguous. This sequence originates from a middle-aged man with acute COVID-19. As DNA, the CDR3 is TGTGCCAGCAGCTTAGGGGCAACGAACACCGGGGAGCTGTTTTTT. Its translation: CASSLGATNTGELFF.